These T cell receptor beta chains were read from a single sample in a study of molecular identifiers for immune sequencing clone quantification. TCRdb reanalysed the PCR reads using MiXCR and keeps one entry per CDR3 protein. The sample records about half a million distinct CDR3 sequences, around 25% being singletons. Input material: naive CD8+ T cells from blood, with Jurkat cell RNA spiked in. The receptors were sampled from a human donor in good health. Some libraries in this study had Jurkat cell RNA spiked in. CDR3s include the opening cysteine and the closing phenylalanine or tryptophan. Fields, in order: D gene, J gene, V gene, clone size, CDR3 DNA, CDR3 protein. D genes are given only for firm matches. Clone size, where shown, is once, few, many, or a class for clones that have expanded.

TRBD1	TRBJ2-7	TRBV29-1	.	TGCAGCGCAGTTTGTCGCCGGACAGGGGATAGCTCCTACGAGCAGTACTTC	CSAVCRRTGDSSYEQYF
TRBD2	TRBJ2-7	TRBV12-3/TRBV12-4	few	TGTGCCAGCAGTTTTTCCCCGGGGGGATACGAGCAGTACTTC	CASSFSPGGYEQYF
.	TRBJ2-7	TRBV4-1	.	TGCGCCAGCAGCCAAGGAAGGGACACCACCTACGAGCAGTACTTC	CASSQGRDTTYEQYF
.	TRBJ2-3	TRBV3-1	.	TGTGCCAGCAGCCAAGGCGATCCGGGGGCGCGGGCAGATACGCAGTATTTT	CASSQGDPGARADTQYF
.	TRBJ1-1	TRBV6-2/TRBV6-3	few	TGTGCCAGCAGTAACACAGGAGGGGCGTACACTGAAGCTTTCTTT	CASSNTGGAYTEAFF
.	TRBJ2-7	TRBV2	.	TGTGCCAGCAGTGGGGGGACTGACTACGAGCAGTACTTC	CASSGGTDYEQYF
.	TRBJ2-5	TRBV12-3/TRBV12-4	few	TGTGCCAGCAGTTCCCCAGTCTCGGAGACCCAGTACTTC	CASSSPVSETQYF
TRBD1	TRBJ2-7	TRBV6-5	few	TGTGCCACCGGGACAGGGTTCTACGAGCAGTACTTC	CATGTGFYEQYF
.	TRBJ2-5	TRBV9	few	TGTGCCAGCAGCGGTGACGGGAGTATGCAAGAGACCCAGTACTTC	CASSGDGSMQETQYF
TRBD2	TRBJ2-3	TRBV11-2	.	TGTGCCAGCAGTTGGGGACTAGTTCGTTCTAAGACAGATACGCAGTATTTT	CASSWGLVRSKTDTQYF
.	TRBJ2-7	TRBV20-1	many	TGCAGTGCTAGAGATGGGAGCAACTCCTACGAGCAGTACTTC	CSARDGSNSYEQYF
.	TRBJ1-1	TRBV29-1	many	TGCAGCGTAGGTCAGTGGAACACTGAAGCTTTCTTT	CSVGQWNTEAFF
.	TRBJ2-3	TRBV19	few	TGTGCCAGTAGTATAGCGTCGGGGGGCCTAAGAGCAGATACGCAGTATTTT	CASSIASGGLRADTQYF
TRBD2	TRBJ2-5	TRBV19	.	TGTGCCAGTAGTATTAGCGGGGGGTACCAAGAGACCCAGTACTTC	CASSISGGYQETQYF
.	TRBJ2-7	TRBV3-1	few	TGTGCCAGCAGCCTCGGCCCGGCTCAATCCTACGAGCAGTACTTC	CASSLGPAQSYEQYF
.	TRBJ2-5	TRBV2	.	TGTGCCAGTTCAACGGGGGACGGGGAGACCCAGTACTTC	CASSTGDGETQYF
.	TRBJ1-5	TRBV29-1	many	TGCAGCGTTGCCCCGGAGCTCAATCAGCCCCAGCATTTT	CSVAPELNQPQHF